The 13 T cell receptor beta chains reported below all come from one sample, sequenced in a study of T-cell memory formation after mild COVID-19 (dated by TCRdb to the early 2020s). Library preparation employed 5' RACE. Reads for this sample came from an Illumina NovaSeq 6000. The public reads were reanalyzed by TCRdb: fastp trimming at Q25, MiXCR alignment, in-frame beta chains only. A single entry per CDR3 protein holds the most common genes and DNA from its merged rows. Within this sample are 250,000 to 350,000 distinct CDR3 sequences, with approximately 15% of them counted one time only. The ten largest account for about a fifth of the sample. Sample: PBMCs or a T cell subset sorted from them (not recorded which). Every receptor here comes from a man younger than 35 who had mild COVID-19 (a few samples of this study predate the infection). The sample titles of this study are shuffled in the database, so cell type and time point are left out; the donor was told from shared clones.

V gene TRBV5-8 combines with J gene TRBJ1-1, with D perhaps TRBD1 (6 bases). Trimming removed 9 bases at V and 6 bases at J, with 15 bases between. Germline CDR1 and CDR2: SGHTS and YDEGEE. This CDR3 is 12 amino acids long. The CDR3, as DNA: TGTGCCAACCCGTACAGGGTCTCTGAAGCTTTCTTT. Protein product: CANPYRVSEAFF.

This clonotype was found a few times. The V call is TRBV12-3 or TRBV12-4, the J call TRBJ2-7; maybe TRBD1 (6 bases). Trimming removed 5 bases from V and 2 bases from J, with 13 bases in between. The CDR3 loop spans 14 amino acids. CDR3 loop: CASSKTGNPYEQYV. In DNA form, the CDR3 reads TGTGCCAGCAGTAAGACAGGCAACCCCTACGAGCAGTACGTC.

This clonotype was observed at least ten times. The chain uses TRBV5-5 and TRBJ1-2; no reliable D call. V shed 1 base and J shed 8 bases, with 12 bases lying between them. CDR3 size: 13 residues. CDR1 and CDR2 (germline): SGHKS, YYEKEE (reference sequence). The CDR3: CASSLSAAGGYTF. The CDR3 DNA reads TGTGCCAGCAGCTTGTCCGCAGCTGGGGGCTACACCTTC.

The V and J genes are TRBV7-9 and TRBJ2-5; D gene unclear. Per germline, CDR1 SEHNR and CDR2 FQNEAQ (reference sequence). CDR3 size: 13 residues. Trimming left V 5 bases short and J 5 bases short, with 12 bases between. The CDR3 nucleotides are TGTGCCAGCAGCCTTCGGTCGGCTGAGACCCAGTACTTC. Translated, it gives CASSLRSAETQYF.

The CDR3 protein is CASSPWATGELFF. The CDR3 DNA sequence: TGTGCCAGCAGCCCCTGGGCCACCGGGGAGCTGTTTTTT. V is TRBV2 and J is TRBJ2-2; D is uncertain. The V gene's germline CDR1 is SNHLY and CDR2 FYNNEI. With 6 bases removed from V and 4 bases from J, the gap between germline ends came to 9 bases. The CDR3 sequence is 13 residues long.

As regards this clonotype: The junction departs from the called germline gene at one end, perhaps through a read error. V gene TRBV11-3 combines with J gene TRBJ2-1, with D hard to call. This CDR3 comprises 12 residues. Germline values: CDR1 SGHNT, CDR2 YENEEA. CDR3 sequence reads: CASSFSNNEQFF. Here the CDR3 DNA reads TGTGCCAGCAGCTTCTCCAACAATGAGCAGTTCTTC.

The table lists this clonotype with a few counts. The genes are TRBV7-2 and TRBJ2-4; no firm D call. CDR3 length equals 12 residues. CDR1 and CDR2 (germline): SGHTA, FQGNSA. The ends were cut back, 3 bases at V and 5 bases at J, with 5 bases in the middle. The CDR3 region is CASSFNENIQYF. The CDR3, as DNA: TGTGCCAGCAGCTTTAACGAAAACATTCAGTACTTC.

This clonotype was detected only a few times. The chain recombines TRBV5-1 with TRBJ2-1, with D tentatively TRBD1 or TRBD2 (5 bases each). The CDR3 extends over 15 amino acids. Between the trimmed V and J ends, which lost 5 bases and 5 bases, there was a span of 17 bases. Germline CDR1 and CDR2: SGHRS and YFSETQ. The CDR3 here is CASSLGATGHNEQFF. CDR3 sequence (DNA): TGCGCCAGCAGTCTCGGGGCTACCGGGCACAATGAGCAGTTCTTC.

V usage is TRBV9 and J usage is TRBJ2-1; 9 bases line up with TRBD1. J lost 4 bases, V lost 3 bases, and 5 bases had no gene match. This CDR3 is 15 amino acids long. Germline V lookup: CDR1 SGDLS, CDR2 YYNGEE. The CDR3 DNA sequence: TGTGCCAGCAGCGGGGGACAGGGAAATTACAATGAGCAGTTCTTC. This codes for CASSGGQGNYNEQFF.

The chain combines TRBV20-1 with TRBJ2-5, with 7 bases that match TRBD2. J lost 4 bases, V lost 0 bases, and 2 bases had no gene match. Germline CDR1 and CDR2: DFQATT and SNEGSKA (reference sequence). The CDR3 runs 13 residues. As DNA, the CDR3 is TGCAGTGCTAGAGATCGCGGGGGAGAGACCCAGTACTTC. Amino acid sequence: CSARDRGGETQYF.

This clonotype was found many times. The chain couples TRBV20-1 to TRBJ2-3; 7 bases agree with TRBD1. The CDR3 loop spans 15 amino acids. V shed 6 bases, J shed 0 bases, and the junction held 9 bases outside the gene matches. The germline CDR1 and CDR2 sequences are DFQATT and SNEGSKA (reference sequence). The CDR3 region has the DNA TGCAGTGCAGGGACAGTTTTACTAAGCACAGATACGCAGTATTTT. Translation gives CSAGTVLLSTDTQYF.

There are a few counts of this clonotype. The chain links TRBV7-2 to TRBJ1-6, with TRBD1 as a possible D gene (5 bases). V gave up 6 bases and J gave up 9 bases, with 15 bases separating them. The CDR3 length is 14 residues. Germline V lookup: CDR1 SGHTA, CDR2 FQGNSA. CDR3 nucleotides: TGTGCCAGCAGAGGGCTTATAGGGGTTTCACCCCTCCACTTT. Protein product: CASRGLIGVSPLHF.

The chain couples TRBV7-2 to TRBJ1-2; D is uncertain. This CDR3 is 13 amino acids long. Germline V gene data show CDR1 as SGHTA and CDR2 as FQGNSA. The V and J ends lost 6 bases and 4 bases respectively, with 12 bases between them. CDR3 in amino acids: CASRYRTSYGYTF. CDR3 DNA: TGTGCCAGCAGATATAGGACCTCCTATGGCTACACCTTC.